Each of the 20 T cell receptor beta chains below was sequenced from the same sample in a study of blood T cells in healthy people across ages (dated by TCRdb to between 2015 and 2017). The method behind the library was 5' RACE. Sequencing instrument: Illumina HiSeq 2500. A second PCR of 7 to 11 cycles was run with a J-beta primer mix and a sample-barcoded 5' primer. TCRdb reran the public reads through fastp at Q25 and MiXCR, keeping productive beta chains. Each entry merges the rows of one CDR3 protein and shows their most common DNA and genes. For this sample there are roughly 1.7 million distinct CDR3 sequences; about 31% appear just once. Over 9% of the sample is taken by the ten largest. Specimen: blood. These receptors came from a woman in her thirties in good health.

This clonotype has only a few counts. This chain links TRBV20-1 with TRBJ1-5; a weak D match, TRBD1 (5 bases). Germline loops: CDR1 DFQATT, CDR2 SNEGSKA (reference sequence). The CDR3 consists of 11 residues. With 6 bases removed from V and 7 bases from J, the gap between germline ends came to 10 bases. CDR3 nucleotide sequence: TGCAGTGCAAGGGACGACCAGCCCCAGCATTTT. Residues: CSARDDQPQHF.

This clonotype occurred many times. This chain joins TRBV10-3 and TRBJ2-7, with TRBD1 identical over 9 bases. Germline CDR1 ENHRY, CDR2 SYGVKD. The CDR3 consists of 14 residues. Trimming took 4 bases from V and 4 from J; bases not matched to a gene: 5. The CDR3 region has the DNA TGTGCCATCAGTGGCCGGACAGGGGATTACGAGCAGTACTTC. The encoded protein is CAISGRTGDYEQYF.

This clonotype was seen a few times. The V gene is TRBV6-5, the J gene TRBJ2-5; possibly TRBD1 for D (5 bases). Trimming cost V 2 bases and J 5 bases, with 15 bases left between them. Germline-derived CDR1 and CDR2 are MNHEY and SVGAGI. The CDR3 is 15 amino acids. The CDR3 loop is CASSYQGYPGETQYF. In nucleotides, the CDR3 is TGTGCCAGCAGTTACCAGGGCTATCCGGGTGAGACCCAGTACTTC.

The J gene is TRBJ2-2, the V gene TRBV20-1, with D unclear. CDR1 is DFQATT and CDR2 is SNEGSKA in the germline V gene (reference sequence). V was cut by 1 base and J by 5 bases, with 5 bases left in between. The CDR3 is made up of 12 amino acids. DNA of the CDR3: TGCAGTGCTAGAGTACTTACCGGGGAGCTGTTTTTT. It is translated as CSARVLTGELFF.

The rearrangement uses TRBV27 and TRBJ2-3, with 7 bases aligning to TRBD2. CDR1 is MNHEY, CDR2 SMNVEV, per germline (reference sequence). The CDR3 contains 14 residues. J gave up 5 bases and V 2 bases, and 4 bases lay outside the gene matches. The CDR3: CASSLLGGGDTQYF. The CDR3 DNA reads TGTGCCAGCAGTTTACTGGGGGGGGGAGATACGCAGTATTTT.

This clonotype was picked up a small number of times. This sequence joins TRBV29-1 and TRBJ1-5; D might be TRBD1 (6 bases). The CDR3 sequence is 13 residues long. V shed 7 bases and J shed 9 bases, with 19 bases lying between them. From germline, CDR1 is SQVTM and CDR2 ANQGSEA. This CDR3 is CSAGAGAGLPQHF. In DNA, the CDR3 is TGCAGCGCAGGAGCGGGGGCCGGTTTGCCCCAGCATTTT.

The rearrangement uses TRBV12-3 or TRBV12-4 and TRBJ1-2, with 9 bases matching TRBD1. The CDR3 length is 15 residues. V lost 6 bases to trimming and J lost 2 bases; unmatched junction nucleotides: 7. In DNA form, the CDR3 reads TGTGCCAGCAGGTCCCGGGACAGGGTAAACTATGGCTACACCTTC. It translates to CASRSRDRVNYGYTF.

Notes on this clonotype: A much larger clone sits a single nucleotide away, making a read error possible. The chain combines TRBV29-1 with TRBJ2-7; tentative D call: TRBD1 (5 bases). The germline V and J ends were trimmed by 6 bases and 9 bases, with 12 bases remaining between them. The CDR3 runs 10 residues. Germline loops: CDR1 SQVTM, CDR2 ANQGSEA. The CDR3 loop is CSVRTGRQYF. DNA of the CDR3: TGCAGCGTCAGAACAGGACGGCAGTACTTC.

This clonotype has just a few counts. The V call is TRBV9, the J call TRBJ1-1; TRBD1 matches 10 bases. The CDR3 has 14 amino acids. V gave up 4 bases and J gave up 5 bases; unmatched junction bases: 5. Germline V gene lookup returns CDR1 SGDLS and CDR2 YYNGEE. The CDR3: CASSPWTGGTEAFF. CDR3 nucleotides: TGTGCCAGCAGCCCTTGGACAGGGGGAACTGAAGCTTTCTTT.

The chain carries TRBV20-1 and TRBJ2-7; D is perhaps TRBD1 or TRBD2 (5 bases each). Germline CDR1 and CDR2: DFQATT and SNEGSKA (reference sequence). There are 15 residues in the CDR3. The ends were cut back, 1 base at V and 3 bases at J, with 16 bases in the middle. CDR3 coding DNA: TGCAGTGCTAGAGCCCTAGGGACGATAAACTACGAGCAGTACTTC. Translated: CSARALGTINYEQYF.

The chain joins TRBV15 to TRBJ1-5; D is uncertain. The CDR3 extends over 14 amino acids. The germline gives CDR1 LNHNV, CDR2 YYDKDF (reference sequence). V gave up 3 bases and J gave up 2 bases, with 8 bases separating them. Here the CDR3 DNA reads TGTGCCACCAGCAGGCAGGAACGCAATCAGCCCCAGCATTTT. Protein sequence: CATSRQERNQPQHF.

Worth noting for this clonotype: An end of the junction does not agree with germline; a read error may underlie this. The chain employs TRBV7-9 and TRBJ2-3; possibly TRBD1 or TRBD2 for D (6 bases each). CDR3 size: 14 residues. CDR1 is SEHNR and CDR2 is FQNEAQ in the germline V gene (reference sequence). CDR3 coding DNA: TGTACCAGCAGCTTCTTCGGGGGCCCAGATACGCAGTATTTT. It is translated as CTSSFFGGPDTQYF. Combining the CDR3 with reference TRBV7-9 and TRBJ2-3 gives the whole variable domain DTGVSQNPRHKITKRGQNVTFRCDPISEHNRLYWYRQTLGQGPEFLTYFQNEAQLEKSRLLSDRFSAERPKGSFSTLEIQRTEQGDSAMYLCTSSFFGGPDTQYFGPGTRLTVL.

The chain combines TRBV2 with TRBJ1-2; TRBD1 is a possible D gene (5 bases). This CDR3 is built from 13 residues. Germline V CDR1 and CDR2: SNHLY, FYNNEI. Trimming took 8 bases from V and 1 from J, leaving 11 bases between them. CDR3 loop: CASVKDSNYGYTF. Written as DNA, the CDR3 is TGTGCCAGCGTAAAAGACAGTAACTATGGCTACACCTTC.

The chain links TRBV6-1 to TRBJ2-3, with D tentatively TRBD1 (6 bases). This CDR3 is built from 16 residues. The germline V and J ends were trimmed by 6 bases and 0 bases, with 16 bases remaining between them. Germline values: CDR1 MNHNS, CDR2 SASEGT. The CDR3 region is CASSNRAGGSTDTQYF. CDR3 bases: TGTGCCAGCAGCAACCGAGCTGGGGGCAGCACAGATACGCAGTATTTT.

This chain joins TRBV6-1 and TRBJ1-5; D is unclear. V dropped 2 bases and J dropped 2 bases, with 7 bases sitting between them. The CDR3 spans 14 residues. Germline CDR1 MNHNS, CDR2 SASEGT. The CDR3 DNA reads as TGTGCCAGCAGTGAAACGAGCGGCAATCAGCCCCAGCATTTT. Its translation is CASSETSGNQPQHF.

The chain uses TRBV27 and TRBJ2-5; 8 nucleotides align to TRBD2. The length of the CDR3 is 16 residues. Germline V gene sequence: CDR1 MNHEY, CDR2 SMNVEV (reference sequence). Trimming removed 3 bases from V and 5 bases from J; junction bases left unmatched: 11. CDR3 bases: TGTGCCAGCAGTTTTGGACCAGCGGGGGCCCGGGAGACCCAGTACTTC. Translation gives CASSFGPAGARETQYF.

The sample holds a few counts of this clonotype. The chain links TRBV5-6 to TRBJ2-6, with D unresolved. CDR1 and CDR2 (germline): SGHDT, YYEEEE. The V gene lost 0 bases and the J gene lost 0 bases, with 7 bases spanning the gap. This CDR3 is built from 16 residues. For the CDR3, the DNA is TGTGCCAGCAGCTTGGTACGGATCTCTGGGGCCAACGTCCTGACTTTC. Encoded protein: CASSLVRISGANVLTF.

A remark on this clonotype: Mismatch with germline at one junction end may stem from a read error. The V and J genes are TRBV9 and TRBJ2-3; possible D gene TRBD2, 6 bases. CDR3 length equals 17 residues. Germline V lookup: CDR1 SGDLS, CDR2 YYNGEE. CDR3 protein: CASGVDGSGAPGDTQYF. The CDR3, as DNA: TGTGCCAGCGGCGTAGATGGCTCGGGAGCGCCCGGGGATACGCAGTATTTT.

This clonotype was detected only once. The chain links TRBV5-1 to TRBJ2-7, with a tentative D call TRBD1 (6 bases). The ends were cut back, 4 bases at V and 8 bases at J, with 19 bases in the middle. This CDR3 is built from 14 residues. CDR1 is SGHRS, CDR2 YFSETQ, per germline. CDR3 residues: CASSLGGRGAKQYF. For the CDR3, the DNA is TGCGCCAGCAGCCTCGGTGGCAGGGGTGCTAAGCAGTACTTC.

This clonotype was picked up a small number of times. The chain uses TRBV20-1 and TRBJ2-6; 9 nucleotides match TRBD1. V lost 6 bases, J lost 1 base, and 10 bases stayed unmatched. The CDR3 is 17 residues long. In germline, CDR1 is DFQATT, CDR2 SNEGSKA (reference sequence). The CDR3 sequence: CSATPDRGGSGANVLTF. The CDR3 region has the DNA TGCAGTGCAACACCGGACAGGGGAGGGTCTGGGGCCAACGTCCTGACTTTC.